This entry lists 26 T cell receptor beta chains sequenced from one sample in a study of T cell changes during pregnancy in multiple sclerosis. Here immunoSEQ multiplex PCR was the method, and the copy in TCRdb shows in-frame clones only, minus some. The sample includes about 44,000 clones, around 90% of them seen just once. Sequenced material: CD4+ T cells from peripheral blood mononuclear cells, taken in the first trimester of pregnancy. The receptors were sampled from a female donor with multiple sclerosis, enrolled in a pregnancy study.

The chain uses TRBV6-5 and TRBJ1-1; 8 bases are shared with TRBD1. Germline V gene data show CDR1 as MNHEY and CDR2 as SVGAGI. This CDR3 is 15 amino acids long. V lost 3 bases to trimming and J lost 4 bases; unmatched junction nucleotides: 7. Here the CDR3 reads CASSYSDRVSTEAFF. CDR3 nucleotides: TGTGCCAGCAGTTATTCGGACAGGGTGAGCACTGAAGCTTTCTTT.

The chain joins TRBV7-6 to TRBJ2-3; D not certain. This CDR3 spans 14 amino acids. Trimming removed 1 base from V and 2 bases from J, with 7 bases in between. The germline gives CDR1 SGHVS, CDR2 FNYEAQ. CDR3 sequence reads: CASSLVSVTDTQYF. The CDR3 DNA follows: TGTGCCAGCAGCTTAGTTAGTGTCACAGATACGCAGTATTTT.

This chain joins TRBV2 and TRBJ1-1; 9 bases line up with TRBD1. V was pared by 7 bases and J by 6 bases, with 9 bases of the junction left unmatched. CDR1 SNHLY and CDR2 FYNNEI come from the germline V gene. The CDR3 runs 14 residues. The CDR3 nucleotides are TGTGCCAGCACCGGACAGGGGTCGGCGGCTGAAGCTTTCTTT. Amino acids: CASTGQGSAAEAFF. Using reference TRBV2 and TRBJ1-1 for the parts outside the CDR3, the full variable domain is EPEVTQTPSHQVTQMGQEVILRCVPISNHLYFYWYRQILGQKVEFLVSFYNNEISEKSEIFDDQFSVERPDGSNFTLKIRSTKLEDSAMYFCASTGQGSAAEAFFGQGTRLTVV.

V gene TRBV5-5 combines with J gene TRBJ1-5, with a tentative D call TRBD1 (5 bases). Germline-derived CDR1 and CDR2 are SGHKS and YYEKEE (reference sequence). This CDR3 contains 14 residues. V lost 9 bases and J 4 bases, leaving 17 bases between the germline ends. CDR3 in amino acids: CANPLVSGNQPQHF. The CDR3 bases are TGTGCCAACCCGCTGGTGTCAGGGAATCAGCCCCAGCATTTT.

The CDR3 loop reads CATSPTKAKDTQYF. CDR3 bases: TGTGCCACCTCTCCGACTAAGGCTAAAGATACGCAGTATTTT. The rearrangement joins TRBV2 to TRBJ2-3; the D gene is possibly TRBD2 (5 bases). Germline V lookup: CDR1 SNHLY, CDR2 FYNNEI. Trimming removed 10 bases at V and 5 bases at J, with 19 bases between. This CDR3 comprises 14 residues.

The chain links TRBV6-1 to TRBJ1-2; the match to TRBD1 covers 8 bases. With 2 bases clipped from V and 7 bases from J, the junction kept 3 bases outside the gene matches. Germline V gives CDR1 MNHNS, CDR2 SASEGT. The length of the CDR3 is 13 residues. In DNA form, the CDR3 reads TGTGCCAGCAGTGAACAGGGGGCGACTGGCTACACCTTC. Amino acids: CASSEQGATGYTF.

The chain carries TRBV7-9 and TRBJ1-2; D might be TRBD1 (5 bases). This CDR3 is 14 amino acids long. Per germline, CDR1 SEHNR and CDR2 FQNEAQ (reference sequence). Trimming left V 2 bases short and J 6 bases short, with 13 bases between. CDR3 coding DNA: TGTGCCAGCAGCTTACAGGCGGGGCTTGATGGCTACACCTTC. The encoded protein is CASSLQAGLDGYTF.

The chain joins TRBV4-1 to TRBJ2-1; 8 bases fit TRBD2. V was pared by 4 bases and J by 5 bases, with 10 bases of the junction left unmatched. The CDR3 runs to 16 residues. In germline, CDR1 is MGHRA, CDR2 YSYEKL. In DNA form, the CDR3 reads TGCGCCAGCAGCCTCTTGGTGGCGGGAGGCCACAATGAGCAGTTCTTC. Translated, it gives CASSLLVAGGHNEQFF.

This sequence joins TRBV6-5 and TRBJ1-2; 10 bases line up with TRBD1. Germline V lookup: CDR1 MNHEY, CDR2 SVGAGI. J was trimmed by 3 bases and V by 7 bases; bases with no gene match: 5. CDR3 size: 14 residues. The CDR3 coding sequence is TGTGCCAGCAAAGAGACAGGGGGCTACTATGGCTACACCTTC. Residues: CASKETGGYYGYTF.

This chain uses TRBV28 with TRBJ1-2; D not resolved. Germline CDR1 is MDHEN and CDR2 is SYDVKM. Trimming took 3 bases from V and 1 from J, leaving 3 bases between them. The CDR3 totals 12 residues. CDR3 coding DNA: TGTGCCAGCAGTTTGAGTAACTATGGCTACACCTTC. It is translated as CASSLSNYGYTF.

This sequence joins TRBV27 and TRBJ2-7; a weak D match, TRBD2 (5 bases). The germline V gene encodes CDR1 MNHEY and CDR2 SMNVEV (reference sequence). The CDR3 covers 17 residues. V was shortened by 0 bases and J by 0 bases, with 15 bases between the two germline ends. The DNA for the CDR3 is TGTGCCAGCAGTTTATCGGCGGGCGCTGTATCCTCCTACGAGCAGTACTTC. Protein sequence: CASSLSAGAVSSYEQYF.

This chain connects TRBV28 to TRBJ1-1, with TRBD1 matching 7 bases. J lost 1 base, V lost 5 bases, and 4 bases had no gene match. Per the germline V gene, CDR1 is MDHEN and CDR2 is SYDVKM. The CDR3 loop spans 14 amino acids. The CDR3 is CASSRTGGNTEAFF. Here the CDR3 DNA reads TGTGCCAGCAGTCGGACAGGCGGGAACACTGAAGCTTTCTTT.

V usage is TRBV11-3 and J usage is TRBJ2-2; 8 bases are a match to TRBD2. Per germline, CDR1 SGHNT and CDR2 YENEEA. V lost 1 base to trimming and J lost 4 bases; unmatched junction nucleotides: 2. CDR3 size: 15 residues. DNA of the CDR3: TGTGCCAGCAGCTTAGCGGGAGGGTTCACCGGGGAGCTGTTTTTT. Residues: CASSLAGGFTGELFF.

The V and J genes are TRBV28 and TRBJ2-1; 14 bases are a match to TRBD2. The V gene end was trimmed by 6 bases and the J gene end by 6 bases; junction bases not matched to a gene: 10. Germline V CDR1 and CDR2: MDHEN, SYDVKM. The CDR3 is made up of 17 amino acids. The CDR3 loop reads CASRYEGLAGESNEQFF. The CDR3 DNA reads TGTGCCAGCAGATACGAGGGACTAGCGGGAGAGTCCAATGAGCAGTTCTTC.

The V and J genes are TRBV28 and TRBJ2-1; TRBD2 agrees at 10 bases. Germline V gene data show CDR1 as MDHEN and CDR2 as SYDVKM. The CDR3 consists of 16 residues. V trimming: 6 bases; J trimming: 4 bases; junction bases outside the gene matches: 9. In DNA, the CDR3 is TGTGCCAGCAGGTCCTTCGTAGCGGGAGGTTACAATGAGCAGTTCTTC. This gives the protein CASRSFVAGGYNEQFF.

This clone was counted once. The rearrangement joins TRBV5-6 to TRBJ1-6; 7 bases are a match to TRBD1. Germline assignment: CDR1 SGHDT and CDR2 YYEEEE. CDR3 size: 15 residues. J lost 5 bases, V lost 3 bases, and 5 bases had no gene match. CDR3 bases: TGTGCCAGCAGCTCCTGGACAGGCGATAATTCACCCCTCCACTTT. Residues: CASSSWTGDNSPLHF.

The rearrangement links TRBV18 to TRBJ2-1; TRBD1 matches at 8 bases. CDR1 KGHSH and CDR2 LQKENI come from the germline V gene. The junction had 7 bases not matched to a gene; V was cut back by 6 bases and J by 0 bases. The CDR3 contains 16 residues. Here the CDR3 DNA reads TGTGCCAGCTCTTGGGACAGGCCGAGCTCCTACAATGAGCAGTTCTTC. Translating it yields CASSWDRPSSYNEQFF.

This clone was picked up one time. This chain joins TRBV2 and TRBJ1-4; perhaps TRBD1 as D (6 bases). Looked up from germline, CDR1 is SNHLY and CDR2 is FYNNEI. Trimming removed 7 bases at V and 0 bases at J, with 18 bases between. This CDR3 comprises 17 residues. In nucleotides, the CDR3 is TGTGCCAGCACACGAGAACGGACAGCAACAACTAATGAAAAACTGTTTTTT. Encoded protein: CASTRERTATTNEKLFF.

This sequence joins TRBV7-8 and TRBJ2-1; D gene unclear. The V gene's germline CDR1 is SGHVS and CDR2 FQNEAQ. V gave up 10 bases and J gave up 0 bases, with 16 bases separating them. This CDR3 is built from 15 residues. The CDR3, as DNA: TGTGCCATCGGAGACGACGGCGGCTCCTACAATGAGCAGTTCTTC. Translating gives CAIGDDGGSYNEQFF.

The V gene is TRBV19, the J gene TRBJ1-3; weak D call: TRBD1 (6 bases). The V end lost 5 bases, the J end lost 0 bases, and 14 bases lay between the germline ends. The length of the CDR3 is 16 residues. Per the germline V gene, CDR1 is LNHDA and CDR2 is SQIVND (reference sequence). The CDR3, as DNA: TGTGCCAGTAGTCCCCCAAAACAGGGCTCTGGAAACACCATATATTTT. Translating gives CASSPPKQGSGNTIYF.

V is TRBV28 and J is TRBJ2-3; the match to TRBD2 covers 9 bases. The ends lost 6 bases at V and 1 base at J; junction bases unmatched: 23. The CDR3 is 21 residues long. Per the germline V gene, CDR1 is MDHEN and CDR2 is SYDVKM. The CDR3 loop reads CASSPPGGAGGQIGGTDTQYF. The CDR3 region has the DNA TGTGCCAGCAGCCCTCCCGGGGGAGCGGGAGGACAAATCGGGGGCACAGATACGCAGTATTTT.

CDR3 in amino acids: CASSQRPGSQYF. CDR3 DNA sequence: TGTGCCAGTAGTCAGCGTCCCGGATCGCAGTATTTT. The chain joins TRBV19 to TRBJ2-3; no reliable D call. The V end lost 5 bases, the J end lost 10 bases, and 13 bases lay between the germline ends. CDR1 is LNHDA and CDR2 is SQIVND in the germline V gene (reference sequence). The CDR3 length is 12 residues.

This chain connects TRBV7-8 to TRBJ2-7; a possible D gene is TRBD2 (5 bases). This CDR3 is 13 amino acids long. Trimming left V 0 bases short and J 3 bases short, with 6 bases between. The germline CDR1 and CDR2 sequences are SGHVS and FQNEAQ. CDR3 nucleotides: TGTGCCAGCAGCTTAGCGGGGAGCTACGAGCAGTACTTC. Protein sequence: CASSLAGSYEQYF.

This clone was found once. The J gene is TRBJ2-1, the V gene TRBV5-1; maybe TRBD2 (6 bases). Germline CDR1 SGHRS, CDR2 YFSETQ. The length of the CDR3 is 13 residues. Between the trimmed V and J ends, which lost 3 bases and 6 bases, there was a span of 10 bases. DNA for the CDR3: TGCGCCAGCAGCTGGCCCGGGAGCAATGAGCAGTTCTTC. Amino acid sequence: CASSWPGSNEQFF.

The J gene is TRBJ1-1, the V gene TRBV27; D perhaps matches TRBD1 (5 bases). Trimming took 3 bases from V and 5 from J, leaving 10 bases between them. Per germline, CDR1 MNHEY and CDR2 SMNVEV (reference sequence). The CDR3 is 13 amino acids. CDR3 DNA sequence: TGTGCCAGCAGTTTTGCGGGGGGTACTGAAGCTTTCTTT. Its translation is CASSFAGGTEAFF.

CDR3 sequence: CASSEVWGSVNNEQFF. The CDR3 DNA follows: TGTGCCAGCAGCGAGGTCTGGGGTAGCGTCAACAATGAGCAGTTCTTC. This rearrangement joins TRBV7-9 to TRBJ2-1; tentative D call: TRBD2 (5 bases). CDR1 and CDR2 (germline): SEHNR, FQNEAQ (reference sequence). The CDR3 contains 16 residues. V shed 5 bases and J shed 5 bases, with 19 bases lying between them.